This T cell receptor (beta chain) comes out of a study of immune characterization of retroperitoneal liposarcoma. This CDR3 is built from 13 residues. J was trimmed by 7 bases and V by 6 bases; bases with no gene match: 8. Germline V gives CDR1 MNHEY, CDR2 SVGAGI. This clonotype was detected only a few times. TCRdb independently ran MiXCR on the PCR reads; one entry per CDR3 protein. The sample lists roughly 10,000 distinct CDR3 sequences, approximately 24% occurring once. This receptor was obtained from a female donor with retroperitoneal liposarcoma. The chain couples TRBV6-5 to TRBJ2-7; 8 bases align to TRBD1. The specimen was blood. The CDR3 DNA sequence: TGTGCCAGCAGCAGGGGGCGCGAGGGGGAGCAGTACTTC. Protein product: CASSRGREGEQYF.